The next 18 T cell receptor beta chains were all read from a single sample in a study of OX40 agonist ivuxolimab in advanced cancers. The method was immunoSEQ multiplex PCR; TCRdb's version includes in-frame clones alone and lacks a portion of them. This table has over 100,000 clones, 80% to 90% appearing once. Sequencing used CD4+ or CD8+ T cells sorted from blood, obtained in a trial of the OX40 agonist ivuxolimab. These receptors came from an adult with an advanced solid tumor such as melanoma, head and neck, liver or kidney cancer.

This chain links TRBV29-1 with TRBJ2-5; TRBD2 might be the D (7 bases). This CDR3 has 15 residues. Germline V lookup: CDR1 SQVTM, CDR2 ANQGSEA. Trimming cost V 8 bases and J 5 bases, with 24 bases left between them. The CDR3 nucleotides read TGCAGCATCAGCCCCTTGGGGGGGCAGAGTGAGACCCAGTACTTC. This sequence encodes CSISPLGGQSETQYF.

The chain carries TRBV4-3 and TRBJ2-5; no firm D call. This CDR3 region has 13 residues. Germline assignment: CDR1 LGHNA and CDR2 YSLEER. The V gene lost 0 bases and the J gene lost 4 bases, with 6 bases spanning the gap. The CDR3 protein is CASSQEVRETQYF. For the CDR3, the DNA is TGCGCCAGCAGCCAAGAGGTTCGAGAGACCCAGTACTTC.

This clone has a single count. The chain employs TRBV28 and TRBJ2-3, with 12 bases aligning to TRBD2. Trimming took 5 bases from V and 2 from J; bases not matched to a gene: 8. Germline CDR1 reads MDHEN; CDR2 reads SYDVKM. The CDR3 covers 17 residues. The CDR3 is CASSLGPSGGATDTQYF. The CDR3 DNA sequence: TGTGCCAGCAGTCTAGGGCCTAGCGGGGGGGCCACAGATACGCAGTATTTT.

This chain joins TRBV18 and TRBJ2-1; 7 bases line up with TRBD1. Germline CDR1 is KGHSH and CDR2 is LQKENI. V was clipped by 3 bases and J by 8 bases; unmatched bases: 10. This CDR3 has 15 amino acids. CDR3 protein: CASSPRQGVSDEQFF. Written as DNA, the CDR3 is TGTGCCAGCTCACCCCGACAGGGAGTAAGCGATGAGCAGTTCTTC.

The rearrangement links TRBV5-8 to TRBJ2-1, with 11 bases lining up with TRBD1. CDR1 is SGHTS, CDR2 YDEGEE, per germline. This CDR3 comprises 13 residues. With V trimmed by 6 bases and J by 7 bases, 3 bases remained unmatched. The CDR3 bases are TGTGCCAGCACTCGGGACAGGGGGAATGAGCAGTTCTTC. Encoded protein: CASTRDRGNEQFF.

This chain joins TRBV18 and TRBJ1-5, with D possibly being TRBD1 (5 bases). V lost 6 bases and J lost 8, with 14 bases in between. This CDR3 comprises 13 residues. Germline CDR1 is KGHSH and CDR2 is LQKENI. CDR3 sequence reads: CASSLQGDEPQHF. For the CDR3, the DNA is TGTGCCAGCTCGTTGCAGGGCGATGAGCCCCAGCATTTT.

This chain links TRBV28 with TRBJ1-2; 7 positions agree with TRBD1. The junction had 9 bases not matched to a gene; V was cut back by 8 bases and J by 6 bases. The CDR3 is made up of 13 amino acids. CDR1 and CDR2 from the germline V gene are MDHEN and SYDVKM. The CDR3, as DNA: TGTGCCAGCTTAACAGGGGTTTCTGATGGCTACACCTTC. It specifies CASLTGVSDGYTF.

CDR3 sequence reads: CASSRIGTGTAMSGYTF. The CDR3 DNA reads as TGTGCCAGCAGCAGAATTGGCACCGGGACAGCGATGAGTGGCTACACCTTC. The V call is TRBV7-9, the J call TRBJ1-2; 7 nucleotides agree with TRBD1. Looked up from germline, CDR1 is SEHNR and CDR2 is FQNEAQ (reference sequence). V was pared by 5 bases and J by 7 bases, with 19 bases of the junction left unmatched. The CDR3 consists of 17 residues.

The chain joins TRBV30 to TRBJ1-6; D may be TRBD1 (6 bases). V lost 0 bases and J lost 5, with 8 bases in between. The germline CDR1 and CDR2 sequences are GTSNPN and SVGIG (reference sequence). This CDR3 contains 14 residues. CDR3 region: CAWSVQGNNSPLHF. The CDR3 nucleotides read TGTGCCTGGAGTGTACAGGGAAATAATTCACCCCTCCACTTT.

This chain uses TRBV11-2 with TRBJ1-2; D ambiguous. Trimming shortened V by 2 bases and J by 2 bases, and 9 bases separated the two germline ends. The CDR3 extends over 14 amino acids. Germline V gene data show CDR1 as SGHAT and CDR2 as FQNNGV. The CDR3 reads CASSLTANNYGYTF. CDR3 DNA: TGTGCCAGCAGCTTAACCGCCAACAACTATGGCTACACCTTC.

The rearrangement uses TRBV5-6 and TRBJ1-1; D remains ambiguous. Germline assignment: CDR1 SGHDT and CDR2 YYEEEE. The CDR3 contains 12 residues. The V and J ends lost 2 bases and 4 bases respectively, with 6 bases between them. The CDR3 sequence: CASSLHGTEAFF. The CDR3 bases are TGTGCCAGCAGCTTACACGGCACTGAAGCTTTCTTT.

The chain carries TRBV7-2 and TRBJ2-7; TRBD2 matches at 10 bases. J was trimmed by 4 bases and V by 1 base; bases with no gene match: 1. Germline V gene lookup returns CDR1 SGHTA and CDR2 FQGNSA. CDR3 size: 14 residues. DNA for the CDR3: TGTGCCAGCAGCTTAGGACTAGCGGGTTACGAGCAGTACTTC. It translates to CASSLGLAGYEQYF.

The CDR3 nucleotides read TGTGCCAGCCTTCGAGGGGGCGGTCAGCAGTACTTC. Protein product: CASLRGGGQQYF. The chain combines TRBV28 with TRBJ2-7; 7 bases map to TRBD1. The CDR3 consists of 12 residues. V gave up 8 bases and J gave up 8 bases; unmatched junction bases: 9. Germline CDR1 and CDR2: MDHEN and SYDVKM. The full variable domain, rest sourced from reference TRBV28 and TRBJ2-7, is DVKVTQSSRYLVKRTGEKVFLECVQDMDHENMFWYRQDPGLGLRLIYFSYDVKMKEKGDIPEGYSVSREKKERFSLILESASTNQTSMYLCASLRGGGQQYFGPGTRLTVT.

The rearrangement links TRBV10-2 to TRBJ1-4; D remains ambiguous. Per germline, CDR1 WSHSY and CDR2 SAAADI. CDR3 size: 11 residues. Trimming took off 2 bases at V and 7 bases at J, with 2 bases between the two ends. This CDR3 reads CASSEAEKLFF. CDR3 DNA: TGCGCCAGCAGTGAGGCTGAAAAACTGTTTTTT.

In its sample, this clone was seen once. The V call is TRBV7-2, the J call TRBJ2-5, with TRBD2 identical over 8 bases. CDR1 and CDR2 (germline): SGHTA, FQGNSA. The CDR3 totals 15 residues. The V gene end was trimmed by 0 bases and the J gene end by 3 bases; junction bases not matched to a gene: 3. CDR3 protein: CASSLAGTSEETQYF. The DNA for the CDR3 is TGTGCCAGCAGCTTAGCTGGGACTAGTGAAGAGACCCAGTACTTC.

The chain employs TRBV30 and TRBJ2-1, with D possibly TRBD1 on 6 matching bases. V dropped 0 bases and J dropped 3 bases, with 15 bases sitting between them. The CDR3 has 16 residues. Per the germline V gene, CDR1 is GTSNPN and CDR2 is SVGIG (reference sequence). CDR3 region: CAWSVRGQGLYNEQFF. The CDR3 coding sequence is TGTGCCTGGAGTGTAAGGGGTCAGGGGCTCTACAATGAGCAGTTCTTC.

The V call is TRBV10-1, the J call TRBJ2-5; TRBD2 aligns across 11 bases. The assigned J gene may be wrong: the sequence end matches TRBJ2-7 better. In germline, CDR1 is WNHNN, CDR2 SYGVQD (reference sequence). The CDR3 is 16 amino acids. CDR3 region: CASSESLAGELYEQYF. The DNA for the CDR3 is TGCGCCAGCAGTGAGTCACTAGCGGGGGAGCTCTACGAGCAGTACTTC.

The rearrangement joins TRBV6-1 to TRBJ1-1; D ambiguous. In germline, CDR1 is MNHNS, CDR2 SASEGT. The CDR3 sequence is 16 residues long. Trimming stripped 2 bases from V and 1 base from J, with 14 bases between. The CDR3 DNA reads as TGTGCCAGCAGTGAATTGGTGCAGGAGGGGAACACTGAAGCTTTCTTT. Translation gives CASSELVQEGNTEAFF.